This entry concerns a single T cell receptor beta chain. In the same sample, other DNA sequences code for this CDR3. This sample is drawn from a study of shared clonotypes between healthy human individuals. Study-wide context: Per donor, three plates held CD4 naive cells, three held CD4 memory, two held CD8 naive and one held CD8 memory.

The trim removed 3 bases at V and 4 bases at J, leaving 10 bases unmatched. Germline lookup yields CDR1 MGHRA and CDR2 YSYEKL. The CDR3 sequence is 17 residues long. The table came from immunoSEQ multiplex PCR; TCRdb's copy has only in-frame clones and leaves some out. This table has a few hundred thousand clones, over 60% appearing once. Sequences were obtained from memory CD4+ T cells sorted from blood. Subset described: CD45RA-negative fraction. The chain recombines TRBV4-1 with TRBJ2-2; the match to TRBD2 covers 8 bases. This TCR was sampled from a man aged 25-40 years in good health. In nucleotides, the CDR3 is TGCGCCAGCAGCCAGATACCGGGACTAGTTGGCACCGGGGAGCTGTTTTTT. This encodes CASSQIPGLVGTGELFF.